This T cell receptor (beta chain) is from a study of breast tumors, draining lymph nodes, adjacent tissues. CDR3 length: 16 amino acids. V was trimmed by 4 bases and J by 1 base, leaving 17 bases between them. Germline lookup yields CDR1 SGHNT and CDR2 YYREEE (reference sequence). A single record per CDR3 protein comes from TCRdb applying MiXCR to the multiplex PCR reads. The table records about 14,000 distinct CDR3 sequences, around 57% of them present only once. This clonotype has more than one count but fewer than ten. The antigen is not known. Study conclusions and caveats: Tumors had less TCR diversity than lymph nodes, more than nontumor tissue.

V is TRBV5-4 and J is TRBJ1-1, with D maybe TRBD1 (6 bases). The sequence came from a female donor with breast cancer. Some clones in this sample may be carry-over from other donors' samples. What was sequenced was tumor-adjacent breast tissue. DNA of the CDR3: TGTGCCAGCAGCCGAGGACAGCATAGAGAGAACACTGAAGCTTTCTTT. Its translation is CASSRGQHRENTEAFF.